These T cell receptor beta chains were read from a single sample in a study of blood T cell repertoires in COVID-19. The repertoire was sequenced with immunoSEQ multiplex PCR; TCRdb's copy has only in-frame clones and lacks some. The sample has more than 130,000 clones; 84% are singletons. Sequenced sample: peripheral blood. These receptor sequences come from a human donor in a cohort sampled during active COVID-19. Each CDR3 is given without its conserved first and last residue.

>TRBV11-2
ASSLEGLAGNEQY
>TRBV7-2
ASSKRWSISGANVLT
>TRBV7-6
ASSRGTGSGTEAF
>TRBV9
ASSVGQGSGNTIY
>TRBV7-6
ASSALAGGLADTQY
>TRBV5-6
ASSFRGLEENEQF
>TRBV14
ASSQNPGVYGYT
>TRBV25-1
ASSVQGTDTQY
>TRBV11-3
ASSLEGTGRELF
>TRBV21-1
ASSKEGGGWDREQF
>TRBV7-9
ASSQSPTGFGQPQH
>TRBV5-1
ASRPAGEQETQY
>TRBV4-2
ASSRGLAGNPNTGELF
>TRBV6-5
ASSTNPPLNYGYT
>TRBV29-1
SVGQAQETQY
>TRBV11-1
ASSLDTLSGELF
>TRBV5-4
ASSRTSGQETQY
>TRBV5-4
ASSGSGGAGEQF
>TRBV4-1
ASSHIPGVGGYT
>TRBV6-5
ASASQARNTIY
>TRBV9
ASSVEALLAGEGNEQF
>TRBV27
ASSSSSRDSRFNEQF
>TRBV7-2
ASSETTGVRQPQH
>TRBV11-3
ASSPGAASTDTQY
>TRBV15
ATSRDRGRTEAF
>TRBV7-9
ASSLGTSVEQF
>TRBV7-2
ASSYHRGSEAF
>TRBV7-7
ASSEGSVGEQF
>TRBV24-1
ATSVGASTDTQY
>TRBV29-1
SVRDTEAF
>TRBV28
ASSRDRAGDTQY
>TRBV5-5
ASSSGLADYNEQF
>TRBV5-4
ASSLGQGAGDTQY
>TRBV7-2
ASSFRYRGQGDNEQF
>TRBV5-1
ASSFTGEVNSPLH
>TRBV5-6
ASSFGTSGRVYTDTQY
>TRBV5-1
ASSLAPAGGGETQY
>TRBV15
ATSTRQGAGGYT